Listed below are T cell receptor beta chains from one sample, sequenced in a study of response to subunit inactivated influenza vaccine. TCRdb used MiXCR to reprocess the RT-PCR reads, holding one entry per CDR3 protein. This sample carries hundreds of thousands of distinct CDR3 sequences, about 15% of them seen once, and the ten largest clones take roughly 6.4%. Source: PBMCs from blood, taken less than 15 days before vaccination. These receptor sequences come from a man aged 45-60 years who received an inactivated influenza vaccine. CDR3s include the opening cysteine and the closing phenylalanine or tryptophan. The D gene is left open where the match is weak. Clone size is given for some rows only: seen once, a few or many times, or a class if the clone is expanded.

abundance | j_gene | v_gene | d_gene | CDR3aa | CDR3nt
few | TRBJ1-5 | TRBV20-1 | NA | CSALFPGSNQPQHF | TGCAGTGCTCTGTTCCCAGGGAGCAATCAGCCCCAGCATTTT
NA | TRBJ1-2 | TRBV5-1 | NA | CASGHRDDYGYTF | TGCGCCAGCGGACACAGGGATGACTATGGCTACACCTTC
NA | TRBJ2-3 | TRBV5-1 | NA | CASSLPGSGVDTQYF | TGCGCCAGCAGCCTCCCCGGGTCAGGAGTAGATACGCAGTATTTT
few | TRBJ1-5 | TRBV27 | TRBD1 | CASRIRGYSNQPQHF | TGTGCCAGCAGAATCAGGGGGTATAGCAATCAGCCCCAGCATTTT
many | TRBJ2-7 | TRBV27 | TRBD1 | CASSVLGQGHEQYF | TGTGCCAGCAGTGTACTGGGACAGGGACACGAGCAGTACTTC
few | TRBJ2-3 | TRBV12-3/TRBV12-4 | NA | CASSRGPIDTQYF | TGTGCCAGCAGTCGAGGACCCATCGATACGCAGTATTTT
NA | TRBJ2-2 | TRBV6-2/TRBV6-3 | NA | CASSAGRKNTGELFF | TGTGCCAGCAGTGCCGGACGGAAGAACACCGGGGAGCTGTTTTTT
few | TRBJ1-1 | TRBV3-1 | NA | CASSPTTGQRNTEAFF | TGTGCCAGCAGCCCCACAACAGGACAGCGAAACACTGAAGCTTTCTTT
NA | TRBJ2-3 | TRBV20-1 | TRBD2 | CSARVAGGPDTQYF | TGCAGTGCTAGAGTAGCGGGGGGGCCGGATACGCAGTATTTT
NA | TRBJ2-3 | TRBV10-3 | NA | CAISVQRYTDTQYF | TGTGCCATCAGTGTGCAGCGGTACACAGATACGCAGTATTTT
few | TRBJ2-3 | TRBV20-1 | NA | CRGFSDDGTDTQYF | TGCAGGGGTTTCTCGGATGATGGCACAGATACGCAGTATTTT
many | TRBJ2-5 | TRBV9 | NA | CASNRVEETQYF | TGTGCCAGCAATCGCGTAGAAGAGACCCAGTACTTC
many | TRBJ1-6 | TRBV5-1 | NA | CASSLRENSPLHF | TGCGCCAGCAGCTTAAGGGAGAATTCACCCCTCCACTTT
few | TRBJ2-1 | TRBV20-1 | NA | CSAGGRRLHNEQFF | TGCAGTGCTGGGGGGCGGAGATTGCACAATGAGCAGTTCTTC
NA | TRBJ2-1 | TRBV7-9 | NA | CASIPWGSSYNEQFF | TGTGCCAGCATCCCTTGGGGCAGTTCCTACAATGAGCAGTTCTTC
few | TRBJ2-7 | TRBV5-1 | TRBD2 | CASSSGPGLASYEQYF | TGCGCCAGCAGCTCTGGCCCCGGACTAGCCTCCTACGAGCAGTACTTC
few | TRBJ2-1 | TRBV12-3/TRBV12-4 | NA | CASSSVFARDHNEQFF | TGTGCCAGCAGCTCGGTATTTGCAAGGGACCACAATGAGCAGTTCTTC
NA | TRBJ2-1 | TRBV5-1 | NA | CASSLEAVPYNEQFF | TGCGCCAGCAGCTTGGAGGCAGTACCCTACAATGAGCAGTTCTTC
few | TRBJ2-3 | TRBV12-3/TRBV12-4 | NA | CASTEESGYRDTQYF | TGTGCCAGCACCGAAGAGTCTGGGTATAGAGATACGCAGTATTTT
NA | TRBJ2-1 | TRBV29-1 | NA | CSVDRDRNEQFF | TGCAGCGTTGATCGAGACAGAAATGAGCAGTTCTTC
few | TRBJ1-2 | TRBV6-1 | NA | CASSESGFRDGYTF | TGTGCCAGCAGTGAATCCGGGTTCAGGGATGGCTACACCTTC
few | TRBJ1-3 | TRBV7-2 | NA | CASSLGPTNSGNTIYF | TGTGCCAGCAGCTTAGGGCCTACCAACTCTGGAAACACCATATATTTT
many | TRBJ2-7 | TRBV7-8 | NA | CASSLIIYEQYF | TGTGCCAGCAGCTTAATCATCTACGAGCAGTACTTC
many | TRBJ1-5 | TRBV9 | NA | CASSVGTSYQPQHF | TGTGCCAGCAGCGTAGGGACTTCATACCAGCCCCAGCATTTT
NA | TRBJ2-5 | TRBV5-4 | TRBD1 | CASTPGQGRKTQYF | TGTGCCAGCACCCCGGGACAGGGGAGGAAGACCCAGTACTTC
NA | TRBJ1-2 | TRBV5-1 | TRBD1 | CASSLEPGQGNGYTF | TGCGCCAGCAGCTTAGAACCGGGACAGGGTAACGGCTACACCTTC
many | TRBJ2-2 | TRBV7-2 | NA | CASSLGEGELFF | TGTGCCAGCAGCTTAGGGGAGGGGGAGCTGTTTTTT
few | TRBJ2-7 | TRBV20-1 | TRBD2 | CSAVQAAGVGEQYF | TGCAGTGCCGTACAAGCAGCGGGAGTAGGAGAGCAGTACTTC
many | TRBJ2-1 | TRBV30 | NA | CAWSAQAYNEQFF | TGTGCCTGGAGTGCCCAGGCCTACAATGAGCAGTTCTTC
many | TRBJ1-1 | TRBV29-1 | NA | CSVEQSLNTEAFF | TGCAGCGTTGAACAGAGCCTGAACACTGAAGCTTTCTTT
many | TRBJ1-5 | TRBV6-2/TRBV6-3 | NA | CASSLPGAAQPQHF | TGTGCCAGCAGCCTTCCGGGGGCGGCCCAGCCCCAGCATTTT
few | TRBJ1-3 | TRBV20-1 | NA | CSARGHPGNTIYF | TGCAGTGCTAGGGGACACCCTGGAAACACCATATATTTT
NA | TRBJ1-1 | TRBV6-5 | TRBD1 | CASSYDDRGINTEAFF | TGTGCCAGCAGTTACGACGACAGGGGGATTAACACTGAAGCTTTCTTT
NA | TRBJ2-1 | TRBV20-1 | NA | CSARDPAMGNPYNEQFF | TGCAGTGCTAGAGATCCGGCGATGGGCAACCCTTACAATGAGCAGTTCTTC
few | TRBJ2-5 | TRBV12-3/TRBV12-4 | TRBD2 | CASSGLAGDGETQYF | TGTGCCAGCAGCGGACTAGCGGGCGACGGAGAGACCCAGTACTTC
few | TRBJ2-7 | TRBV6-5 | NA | CASSYGSEQYF | TGTGCCAGCAGTTACGGCAGCGAGCAGTACTTC
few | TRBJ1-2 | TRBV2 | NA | CASIIRRTVDGYTF | TGTGCCAGCATCATTCGGAGGACAGTGGATGGCTACACCTTC
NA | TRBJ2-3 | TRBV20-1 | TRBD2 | CSVSSGGGDTQYF | TGCAGTGTGTCTAGCGGGGGCGGGGATACGCAGTATTTT
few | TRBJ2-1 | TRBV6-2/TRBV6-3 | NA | CASRRLGLLRDINEQFF | TGTGCCAGCAGACGACTCGGACTTCTCCGCGATATCAATGAGCAGTTCTTC
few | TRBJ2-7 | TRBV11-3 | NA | CASSLSSGEVFYEQYF | TGTGCCAGCAGCTTATCTTCAGGGGAAGTTTTCTACGAGCAGTACTTC
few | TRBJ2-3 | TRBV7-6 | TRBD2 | CASSPELAGGTDTQYF | TGTGCCAGCAGCCCAGAACTAGCGGGAGGCACAGATACGCAGTATTTT
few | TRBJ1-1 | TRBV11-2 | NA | CASSRTAEAFF | TGTGCCAGCAGCCGTACAGCTGAAGCTTTCTTT
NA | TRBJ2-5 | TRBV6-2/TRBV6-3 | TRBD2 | CASSQGAGEETQYF | TGTGCCAGCAGCCAGGGAGCGGGAGAAGAGACCCAGTACTTC
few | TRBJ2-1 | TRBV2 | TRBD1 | CASGSGQGFGEQFF | TGTGCCAGCGGATCGGGACAGGGGTTCGGGGAGCAGTTCTTC
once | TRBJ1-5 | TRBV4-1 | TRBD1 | CASSQVPGTENRNQPQHF | TGCGCCAGCAGCCAAGTCCCGGGGACAGAGAATCGCAATCAGCCCCAGCATTTT